This TCR beta chain was documented in a study of cytomegalovirus exposure and HLA in healthy donors. Study information: About 180 million T cells yielded about 120 million unique TCR beta sequences, as an earlier analysis found. Findings and caveats of the study: Analysis performed later found under 20,000 TCR beta sequences associated with HLA alleles at 0.05 false discovery rate. With later analysis, a missense DCLRE1C variant became linked to TCR beta V- and J-gene trimming.

With regard to this clone: Its matching antigen is unknown.

The PCR contained 60 Vbeta and 13 Jbeta primers. TCRdb keeps only in-frame clones here, not all; method: immunoSEQ multiplex PCR. The sample holds roughly 140,000 clones, 65% to 85% seen once. Source material: PBMCs. The receptor's source is a woman in her 40s in good health and CMV-seropositive.

The CDR3 loop is CASSQDPGGSGNTIYF. Here the CDR3 DNA reads TGTGCCAGCAGCCAAGACCCAGGGGGTTCTGGAAACACCATATATTTT. This chain joins TRBV14 and TRBJ1-3; the match to TRBD1 covers 7 bases. Germline trimming cut 0 bases from V and 1 base from J; bases unmatched to any gene: 3. This CDR3 contains 16 residues. Germline V gene data show CDR1 as SGHDN and CDR2 as FVKESK.